The rows below give T cell receptor beta chains drawn from one sample of a study of cytomegalovirus exposure and HLA in healthy donors. Produced via immunoSEQ multiplex PCR; TCRdb's table is partial and in-frame only. The data show 150,000 to 200,000 clones, around 84% seen once. Sequencing was done on a sample of PBMCs. These receptors all stem from a woman aged 18-35 years in good health and CMV-seronegative. Both conserved end residues are part of each CDR3. The D gene is left open where the match is weak. Rows may omit the clone size; those that give it use once, few, many or a size class.

TRBJ1-2 | TRBD1 | - | TRBV9 | CASSRGQVGDGYTF | TGTGCCAGCAGCAGGGGACAGGTGGGAGATGGCTACACCTTC
TRBJ2-1 | TRBD1 | - | TRBV25-1 | CASSTGQDNEQFF | TGTGCCAGCAGTACGGGACAGGACAATGAGCAGTTCTTC
TRBJ1-3 | TRBD1 | - | TRBV11-2 | CASSLGGQGPGNTIYF | TGTGCCAGCAGCTTAGGGGGACAGGGCCCTGGAAACACCATATATTTT
TRBJ1-2 | - | - | TRBV29-1 | CSVALYGYTF | TGCAGCGTTGCTCTCTATGGCTACACCTTC
TRBJ1-2 | TRBD1 | - | TRBV2 | CASVGTGHFGYTF | TGTGCCAGCGTCGGGACAGGGCATTTCGGCTACACCTTC
TRBJ2-7 | - | once | TRBV28 | CASSPPWPASSYEQYF | TGTGCCAGCAGTCCGCCGTGGCCAGCTAGCTCCTACGAGCAGTACTTC
TRBJ2-1 | TRBD2 | - | TRBV4-2 | CASSQETAGGSEQFF | TGTGCCAGCAGCCAAGAGACGGCGGGGGGGAGTGAGCAGTTCTTC
TRBJ1-1 | - | - | TRBV6-6 | CASSYSPTGNTEAFF | TGTGCCAGCAGTTACTCCCCTACAGGGAACACTGAAGCTTTCTTT
TRBJ1-1 | - | - | TRBV7-3 | CASSPTSGLRAFF | TGTGCCAGCAGTCCTACCTCGGGGTTGAGGGCTTTCTTT
TRBJ2-3 | - | - | TRBV27 | CASSPSRGTDTQYF | TGTGCCAGCAGTCCCTCTCGGGGCACAGATACGCAGTATTTT
TRBJ1-2 | TRBD1 | once | TRBV7-9 | CASSFPGDRAHYGYTF | TGTGCCAGCAGCTTCCCCGGGGACAGGGCCCACTATGGCTACACCTTC
TRBJ2-5 | TRBD1 | - | TRBV6-1 | CASRTGQGKGTQYF | TGTGCCAGCCGAACGGGACAGGGAAAGGGGACCCAGTACTTC
TRBJ1-2 | TRBD1 | - | TRBV9 | CASSPGQPYYGYTF | TGTGCCAGCAGCCCGGGACAGCCATACTATGGCTACACCTTC
TRBJ1-2 | - | - | TRBV6-1 | CASSGQMNYGYTF | TGTGCCAGCAGTGGACAGATGAACTATGGCTACACCTTC
TRBJ1-2 | TRBD1 | - | TRBV7-9 | CASSHGQGYGYTF | TGTGCCAGCAGCCATGGACAGGGCTATGGCTACACCTTC
TRBJ2-1 | TRBD2 | - | TRBV19 | CASSHLREVRNEQFF | TGTGCCAGTAGCCACCTCCGGGAGGTAAGGAATGAGCAGTTCTTC
TRBJ2-2 | - | - | TRBV7-9 | CASSLGSYTGELFF | TGTGCCAGCAGCTTGGGCAGCTACACCGGGGAGCTGTTTTTT
TRBJ2-1 | - | - | TRBV18 | CASSPGGLYNEQFF | TGTGCCAGCTCCCCGGGGGGCCTTTACAATGAGCAGTTCTTC
TRBJ2-7 | TRBD2 | - | TRBV4-2 | CASSQDGTSGSVFYEQYF | TGTGCCAGCAGCCAAGACGGGACTAGCGGGAGCGTGTTCTACGAGCAGTACTTC
TRBJ2-1 | - | - | TRBV4-3 | CASSQGDFGEWVNEQFF | TGCGCCAGCAGCCAAGGGGACTTTGGAGAGTGGGTCAATGAGCAGTTCTTC
TRBJ2-5 | TRBD2 | - | TRBV5-1 | CASSSGTSGKGETQYF | TGCGCCAGCAGCTCCGGGACTAGCGGGAAGGGAGAGACCCAGTACTTC
TRBJ2-1 | TRBD1 | - | TRBV7-3 | CASSSGQGVFDEQFF | TGTGCCAGCAGCAGTGGACAGGGGGTCTTCGATGAGCAGTTCTTC
TRBJ2-7 | - | once | TRBV5-6 | CASSRQVNYEQYF | TGTGCCAGCAGCCGACAGGTGAACTACGAGCAGTACTTC
TRBJ2-5 | TRBD1 | - | TRBV18 | CASSPSLLDRVETQYF | TGTGCCAGCTCACCCTCTTTGTTGGACAGGGTAGAGACCCAGTACTTC
TRBJ2-2 | - | once | TRBV19 | CASCFRDTLNTGELFF | TGTGCCAGTTGCTTCCGGGACACACTGAACACCGGGGAGCTGTTTTTT
TRBJ2-7 | TRBD2 | - | TRBV13 | CASSSGLAGSYEQYF | TGTGCCAGCAGCTCAGGACTAGCGGGCTCCTACGAGCAGTACTTC
TRBJ2-5 | TRBD2 | - | TRBV6-1 | CASSALSSGSETQYF | TGTGCCAGCAGTGCCCTTAGTAGCGGGAGTGAGACCCAGTACTTC
TRBJ1-4 | - | - | TRBV4-1 | CASSIRPSGATNEKLFF | TGCGCCAGCAGCATACGCCCCAGCGGGGCAACTAATGAAAAACTGTTTTTT
TRBJ2-7 | TRBD2 | - | TRBV5-1 | CASSLARDYRTYEQYF | TGCGCCAGCAGCTTGGCTCGGGACTACCGAACCTACGAGCAGTACTTC
TRBJ2-7 | TRBD2 | - | TRBV7-3 | CASSRSAGGRYEQYF | TGTGCCAGCAGCCGATCCGCGGGGGGCCGCTACGAGCAGTACTTC
TRBJ2-7 | TRBD1 | - | TRBV7-8 | CASSLAPGGEYF | TGTGCCAGCAGCTTAGCGCCAGGGGGCGAGTACTTC
TRBJ1-1 | - | - | TRBV29-1 | CSVDGGEDTEAFF | TGCAGCGTTGACGGGGGTGAGGACACTGAAGCTTTCTTT
TRBJ2-1 | - | once | TRBV9 | CASSLDWTASYNEQFF | TGTGCCAGCAGCTTGGACTGGACGGCATCCTACAATGAGCAGTTCTTC
TRBJ1-1 | - | - | TRBV11-2 | CASSSGRPYMGRSSTEAFF | TGTGCCAGCAGCTCCGGTAGGCCGTATATGGGGCGGTCAAGCACTGAAGCTTTCTTT
TRBJ1-2 | TRBD1 | - | TRBV6-1 | CASSETGVYGYTF | TGTGCCAGCAGTGAGACAGGGGTCTATGGCTACACCTTC
TRBJ2-7 | TRBD2 | - | TRBV6-1 | CASSEVPSGSYEQYF | TGTGCCAGCAGTGAAGTGCCTAGCGGTTCCTACGAGCAGTACTTC
TRBJ2-4 | - | few | TRBV5-6 | CASSRRLDSNIQYF | TGTGCCAGCAGCCGGCGGCTAGATTCAAACATTCAGTACTTC
TRBJ2-5 | - | few | TRBV10-2 | CASSESGGKETQYF | TGCGCCAGCAGTGAGTCAGGGGGTAAAGAGACCCAGTACTTC
TRBJ2-1 | - | - | TRBV2 | CASSLGDNSYNEQFF | TGTGCCAGCAGTTTAGGGGACAACTCCTACAATGAGCAGTTCTTC